A selection of T cell receptor beta chains follows, all from one sample in a study of blood T cell repertoires in COVID-19. The data were produced by immunoSEQ multiplex PCR, yet TCRdb's version contains in-frame clones alone and is incomplete. There are 73,000 or so clones in the sample; around 86% occur only once, and 7% to 8.5% lies in the top ten. Sequencing input: peripheral blood. The receptor set was obtained from a man in his thirties or forties with acute or convalescent COVID-19. Both conserved end residues are part of each CDR3. The D gene is left open where the match is weak. Rows may omit the clone size; those that give it use once, few, many or a size class.

CDR3	DNA	J	size	V	D
CASSLREGWEKLFF	TGTGCCAGCAGTCTCCGGGAGGGATGGGAAAAACTGTTTTTT	TRBJ1-4	-	TRBV27	-
CASSPPSGLETQYF	TGTGCCAGCTCACCACCTTCGGGTTTGGAGACCCAGTACTTC	TRBJ2-5	-	TRBV18	-
CASRSMRGNIQYF	TGTGCCAGTAGATCCATGCGAGGAAACATTCAGTACTTC	TRBJ2-4	-	TRBV19	-
CASSDFSDTGELFF	TGTGCCAGCAGTGACTTTTCGGACACCGGGGAGCTGTTTTTT	TRBJ2-2	-	TRBV2	-
CSVASNYGYTF	TGCAGCGTTGCGAGTAACTATGGCTACACCTTC	TRBJ1-2	-	TRBV29-1	-
CASRVSGNTGELFF	TGTGCCAGCCGGGTTAGCGGTAACACCGGGGAGCTGTTTTTT	TRBJ2-2	-	TRBV30	-
CASTLLAYNEQFF	TGTGCCAGCACGCTACTAGCCTACAATGAGCAGTTCTTC	TRBJ2-1	-	TRBV28	-
CASTKRSHGYTF	TGTGCCAGCACAAAGAGATCCCATGGCTACACCTTC	TRBJ1-2	once	TRBV12-3/TRBV12-4	-
CASSQAQGSTGELFF	TGTGCCAGCAGCCAAGCACAGGGGAGTACCGGGGAGCTGTTTTTT	TRBJ2-2	-	TRBV3-1/TRBV3-2	TRBD1
CASSQRLAGGEQYF	TGTGCCAGCAGCCAAAGGCTAGCGGGAGGTGAGCAGTACTTC	TRBJ2-7	-	TRBV14	TRBD2
CASSQDEHQPQHF	TGCGCCAGCAGCCAAGACGAGCATCAGCCCCAGCATTTT	TRBJ1-5	-	TRBV4-1	-
CASSSRLAGALSPGQYF	TGTGCCAGCAGTTCTCGGCTAGCGGGAGCGCTATCGCCCGGGCAGTACTTC	TRBJ2-7	-	TRBV27	TRBD2
CASSIVASGYNEQFF	TGTGCCAGTAGTATAGTGGCTAGCGGTTACAATGAGCAGTTCTTC	TRBJ2-1	-	TRBV19	TRBD2
CASSLRRADIQYF	TGTGCCAGCAGTTTGCGGAGGGCGGACATTCAGTACTTC	TRBJ2-4	-	TRBV27	-
CASSLPGTIPTGELFF	TGTGCCAGCAGCCTCCCCGGGACTATCCCTACCGGGGAGCTGTTTTTT	TRBJ2-2	-	TRBV4-2	TRBD2
CASSDSRQGDTGELFF	TGTGCCAGCAGTGACTCGAGACAGGGGGACACCGGGGAGCTGTTTTTT	TRBJ2-2	-	TRBV6-4	TRBD1